This T cell receptor beta chain was sequenced for a study of blood T cell repertoires in COVID-19. Trimming removed 0 bases at V and 4 bases at J, with 11 bases between. Germline values: CDR1 SGHKS, CDR2 YYEKEE (reference sequence). This CDR3 has 14 residues. This table comes from immunoSEQ multiplex PCR, and its TCRdb copy is limited to in-frame clones, with some not included. The repertoire consists of roughly 190,000 clones, with around nine tenths occurring once and the leading ten covering 0.5% to 0.6%. Sequencing was carried out using peripheral blood. The chain couples TRBV5-5 to TRBJ2-7, with D maybe TRBD2 (5 bases). The receptor comes from a man in his fifties with acute or convalescent COVID-19. The CDR3 bases are TGTGCCAGCAGCTTGGATTTGGGAGTTTACGAGCAGTACGTC. The encoded protein is CASSLDLGVYEQYV.